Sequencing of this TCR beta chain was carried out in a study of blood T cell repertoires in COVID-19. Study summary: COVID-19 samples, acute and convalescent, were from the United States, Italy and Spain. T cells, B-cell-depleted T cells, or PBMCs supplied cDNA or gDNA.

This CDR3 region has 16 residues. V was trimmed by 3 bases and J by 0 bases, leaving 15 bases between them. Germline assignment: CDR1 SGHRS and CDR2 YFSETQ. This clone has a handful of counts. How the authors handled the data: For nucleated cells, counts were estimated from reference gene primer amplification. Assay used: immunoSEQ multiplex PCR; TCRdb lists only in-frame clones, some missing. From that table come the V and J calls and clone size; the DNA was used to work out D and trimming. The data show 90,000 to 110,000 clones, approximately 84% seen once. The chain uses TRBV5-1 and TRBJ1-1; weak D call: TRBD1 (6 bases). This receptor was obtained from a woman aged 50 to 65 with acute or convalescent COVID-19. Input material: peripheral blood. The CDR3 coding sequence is TGCGCCAGCAGCTACCAGACAGGAGAAATGAACACTGAAGCTTTCTTT. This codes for CASSYQTGEMNTEAFF.